This T cell receptor beta chain was recovered during a study of cytomegalovirus exposure and HLA in healthy donors. Notes on the study in general: In a later analysis, V- and J-gene trimming of beta chains associated with a DCLRE1C missense variant, replicated independently. Highly shared sequence variants in one cluster were likely a sequencing artifact.

As for this clone: The antigen is unknown.

Primers included in the PCR were 60 Vbeta and 13 Jbeta primers. Data came from immunoSEQ multiplex PCR; TCRdb stores just in-frame clones and leaves some out. The sample holds roughly 150,000 clones, roughly 85% seen once. Germline-derived CDR1 and CDR2 are ENHRY and SYGVKD. The junction had 5 bases not matched to a gene; V was cut back by 7 bases and J by 4 bases. The CDR3 is 14 residues long. This clonotype originated in a woman in her 30s in good health and CMV-seronegative. The rearrangement links TRBV10-3 to TRBJ1-1; the match to TRBD1 covers 11 bases. Sequencing used PBMCs. DNA of the CDR3: TGTGCCATCACTTCCGGGACAGGGGGCACTGAAGCTTTCTTT. Encoded protein: CAITSGTGGTEAFF.